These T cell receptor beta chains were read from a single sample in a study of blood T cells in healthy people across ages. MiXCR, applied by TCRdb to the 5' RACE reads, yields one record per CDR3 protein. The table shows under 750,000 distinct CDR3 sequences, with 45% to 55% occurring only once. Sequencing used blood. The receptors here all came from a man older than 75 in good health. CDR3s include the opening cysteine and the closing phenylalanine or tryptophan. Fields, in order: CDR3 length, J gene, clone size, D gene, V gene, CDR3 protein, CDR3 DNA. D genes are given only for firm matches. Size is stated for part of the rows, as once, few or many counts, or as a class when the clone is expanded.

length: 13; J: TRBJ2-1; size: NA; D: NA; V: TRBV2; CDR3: CASSERQLNEQFF; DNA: TGTGCCAGCAGTGAAAGGCAGCTCAATGAGCAGTTCTTC
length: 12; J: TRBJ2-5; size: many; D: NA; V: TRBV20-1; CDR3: CSASPGQETQYF; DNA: TGCAGTGCTAGTCCCGGACAAGAGACCCAGTACTTC
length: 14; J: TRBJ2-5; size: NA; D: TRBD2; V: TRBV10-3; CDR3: CAISGLAGAGTQYF; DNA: TGTGCCATCAGTGGTTTAGCGGGAGCGGGGACCCAGTACTTC
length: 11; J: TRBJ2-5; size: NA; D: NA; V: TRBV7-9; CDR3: CSSSSQETQYF; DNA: TGTTCCAGCAGCTCGCAAGAGACCCAGTACTTC
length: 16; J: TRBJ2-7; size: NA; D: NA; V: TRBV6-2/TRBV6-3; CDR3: CASSYPGTPKGDEQYF; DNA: TGTGCCAGCAGTTATCCCGGGACACCCAAGGGAGACGAGCAGTACTTC
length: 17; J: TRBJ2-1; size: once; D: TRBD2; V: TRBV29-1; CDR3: CSVYGTSGRAAYNEQFF; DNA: TGCAGCGTTTATGGGACTAGCGGGAGGGCCGCCTACAATGAGCAGTTCTTC
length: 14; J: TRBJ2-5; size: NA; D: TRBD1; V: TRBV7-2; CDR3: CASNRGTVQETQYF; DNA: TGTGCCAGCAACAGGGGGACTGTACAAGAGACCCAGTACTTC
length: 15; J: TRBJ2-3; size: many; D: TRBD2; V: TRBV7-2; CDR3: CASSPSGRDTDTQYF; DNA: TGTGCCAGCAGCCCTAGCGGGAGGGACACAGATACGCAGTATTTT
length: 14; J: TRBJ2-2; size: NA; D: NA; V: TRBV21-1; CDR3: CASSKAEIAGELFF; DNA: TGTGCCAGCAGCAAAGCGGAGATAGCCGGGGAGCTGTTTTTT
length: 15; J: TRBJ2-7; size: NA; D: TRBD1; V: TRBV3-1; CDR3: CASSQKTGTSYEQYF; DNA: TGTGCCAGCAGCCAGAAGACAGGGACCTCCTACGAGCAGTACTTC
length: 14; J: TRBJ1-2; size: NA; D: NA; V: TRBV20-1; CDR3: CSARAEGENYGYTF; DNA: TGCAGTGCTAGAGCGGAAGGGGAGAACTATGGCTACACCTTC
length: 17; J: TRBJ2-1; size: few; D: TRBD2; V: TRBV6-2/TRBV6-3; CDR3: CASSFLRLAGGRNEQFF; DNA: TGTGCCAGCAGTTTCCTTCGACTAGCGGGAGGGAGAAATGAGCAGTTCTTC
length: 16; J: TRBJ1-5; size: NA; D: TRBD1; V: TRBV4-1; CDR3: CASSQDLGQGKQPQHF; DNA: TGCGCCAGCAGCCAAGATCTTGGACAGGGGAAGCAGCCCCAGCATTTT
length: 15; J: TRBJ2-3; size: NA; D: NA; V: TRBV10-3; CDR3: CAISGGQSGTDTQYF; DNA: TGTGCCATCAGTGGGGGCCAGTCGGGCACAGATACGCAGTATTTT
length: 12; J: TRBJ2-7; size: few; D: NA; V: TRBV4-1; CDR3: CASSGVSYEQYF; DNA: TGCGCCAGCTCGGGGGTTTCCTACGAGCAGTACTTC
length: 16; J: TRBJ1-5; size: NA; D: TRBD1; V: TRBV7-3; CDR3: CASSFPGTGGNQPQHF; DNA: TGTGCCAGCAGCTTTCCCGGGACAGGGGGGAATCAGCCCCAGCATTTT
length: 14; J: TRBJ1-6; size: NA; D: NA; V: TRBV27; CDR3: CASSRGTHNSPLHF; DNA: TGTGCCAGCAGCCGGGGCACGCATAATTCACCCCTCCACTTT
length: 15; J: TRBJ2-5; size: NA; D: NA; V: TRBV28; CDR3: CASSTNQGGRKTQYF; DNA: TGTGCCAGCAGTACCAACCAGGGGGGGCGTAAGACCCAGTACTTC
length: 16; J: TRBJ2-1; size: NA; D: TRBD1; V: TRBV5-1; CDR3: CASSRTGADVYNEQFF; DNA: TGCGCCAGCAGCAGGACAGGTGCTGATGTCTACAATGAGCAGTTCTTC
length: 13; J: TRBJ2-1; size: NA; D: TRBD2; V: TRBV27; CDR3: CASTGGVTNEQFF; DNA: TGTGCCAGCACGGGGGGAGTGACCAATGAGCAGTTCTTC
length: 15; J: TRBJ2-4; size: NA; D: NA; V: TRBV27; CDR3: CASSFGQGDSLEQYF; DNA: TGTGCCAGCAGTTTTGGGCAGGGCGATTCCCTAGAGCAGTACTTC
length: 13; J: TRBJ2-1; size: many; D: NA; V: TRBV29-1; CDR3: CSVVPGSYNEQFF; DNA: TGCAGCGTTGTGCCAGGGTCCTACAATGAGCAGTTCTTC
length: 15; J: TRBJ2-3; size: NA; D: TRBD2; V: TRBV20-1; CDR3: CSARYGGAGADTQYF; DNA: TGCAGTGCTAGATACGGGGGGGCTGGAGCAGATACGCAGTATTTT
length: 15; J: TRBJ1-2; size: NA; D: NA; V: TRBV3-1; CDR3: CASSPTRTARGGYTF; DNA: TGTGCCAGCAGCCCCACCCGGACGGCTCGGGGAGGCTACACCTTC
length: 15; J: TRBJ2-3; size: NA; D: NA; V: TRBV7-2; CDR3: CASSFDRTSTDTQYF; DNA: TGTGCCAGCAGCTTCGACAGGACTAGCACAGATACGCAGTATTTT
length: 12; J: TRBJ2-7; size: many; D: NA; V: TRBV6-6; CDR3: CASSYRDYEQYF; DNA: TGTGCCAGCAGTTACAGGGACTACGAGCAGTACTTC
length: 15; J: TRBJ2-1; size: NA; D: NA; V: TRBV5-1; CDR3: CASSLATNPYNEQFF; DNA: TGCGCCAGCAGCTTGGCCACGAACCCCTACAATGAGCAGTTCTTC
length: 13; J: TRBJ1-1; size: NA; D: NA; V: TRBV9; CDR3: CASSVGGLTEAFF; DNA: TGTGCCAGCAGCGTCGGGGGCCTCACTGAAGCTTTCTTT
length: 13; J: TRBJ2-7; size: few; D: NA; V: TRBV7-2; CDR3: CASSLVEGYEQYF; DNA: TGTGCCAGCAGCTTAGTTGAAGGCTACGAGCAGTACTTC
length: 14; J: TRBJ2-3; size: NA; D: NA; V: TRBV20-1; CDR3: CSARERATGDTQYF; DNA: TGCAGTGCTAGAGAGCGGGCAACAGGGGATACGCAGTATTTT
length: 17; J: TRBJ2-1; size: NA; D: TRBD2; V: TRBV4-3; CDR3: CASSQTWTSGGTFEQFF; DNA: TGCGCCAGCAGCCAAACCTGGACTAGCGGGGGGACGTTTGAGCAGTTCTTC
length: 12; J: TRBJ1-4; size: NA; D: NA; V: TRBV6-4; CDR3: CASSDRVEKLFF; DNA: TGTGCCAGCAGTGACAGGGTCGAAAAACTGTTTTTT
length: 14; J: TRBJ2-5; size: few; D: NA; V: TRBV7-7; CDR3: CASSPHLFQETQYF; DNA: TGTGCTAGCAGTCCACACCTATTTCAAGAGACCCAGTACTTC
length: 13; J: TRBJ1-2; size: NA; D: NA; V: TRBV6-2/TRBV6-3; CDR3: CASSQTGFDGYTF; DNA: TGTGCCAGCAGTCAGACAGGTTTTGATGGCTACACCTTC
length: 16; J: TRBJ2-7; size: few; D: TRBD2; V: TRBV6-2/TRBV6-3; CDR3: CASSYGAGSIRHEQYF; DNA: TGTGCCAGCAGTTACGGAGCGGGATCCATTCGGCACGAGCAGTACTTC
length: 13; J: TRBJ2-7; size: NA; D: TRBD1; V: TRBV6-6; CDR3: CASTRDSLYEQYF; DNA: TGTGCCAGCACCCGGGACAGTCTCTACGAGCAGTACTTC
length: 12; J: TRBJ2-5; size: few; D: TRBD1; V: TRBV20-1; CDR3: CSAWNRGETQYF; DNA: TGCAGTGCCTGGAACAGGGGGGAGACCCAGTACTTC
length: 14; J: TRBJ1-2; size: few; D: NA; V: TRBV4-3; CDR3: CASSRSRNNYGYTF; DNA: TGCGCCAGCAGCCGTTCCCGGAATAACTATGGCTACACCTTC
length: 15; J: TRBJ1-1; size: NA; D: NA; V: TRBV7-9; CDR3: CASSWAGAMNTEAFF; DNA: TGTGCCAGCAGCTGGGCAGGGGCCATGAACACTGAAGCTTTCTTT
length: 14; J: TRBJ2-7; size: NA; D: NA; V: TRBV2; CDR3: CASSEQGLSYEQYF; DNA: TGTGCCAGCAGTGAACAGGGGCTCTCCTACGAGCAGTACTTC
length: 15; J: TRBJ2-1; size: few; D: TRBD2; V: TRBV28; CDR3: CASSLWSGRENEQFF; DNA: TGTGCCAGCAGTTTGTGGAGCGGGAGGGAAAATGAGCAGTTCTTC
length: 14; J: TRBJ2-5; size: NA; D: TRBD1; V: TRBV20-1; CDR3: CSAPRRQGRETQYF; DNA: TGCAGTGCTCCCCGGAGACAGGGGCGGGAGACCCAGTACTTC